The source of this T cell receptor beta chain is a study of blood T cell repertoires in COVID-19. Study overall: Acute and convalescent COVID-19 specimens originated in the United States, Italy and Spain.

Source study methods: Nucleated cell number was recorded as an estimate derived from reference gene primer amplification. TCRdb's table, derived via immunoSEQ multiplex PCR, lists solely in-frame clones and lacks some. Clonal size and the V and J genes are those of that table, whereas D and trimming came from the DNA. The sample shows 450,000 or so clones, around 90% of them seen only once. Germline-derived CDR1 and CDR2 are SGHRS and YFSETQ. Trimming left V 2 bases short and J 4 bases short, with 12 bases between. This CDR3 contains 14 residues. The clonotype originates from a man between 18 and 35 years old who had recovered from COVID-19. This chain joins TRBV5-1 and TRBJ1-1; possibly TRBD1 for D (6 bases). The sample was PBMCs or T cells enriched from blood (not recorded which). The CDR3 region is CASSLGRGGTEAFF. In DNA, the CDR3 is TGCGCCAGCAGCTTAGGAAGGGGGGGCACTGAAGCTTTCTTT.